This T cell receptor (beta chain) stems from a study of shared clonotypes between healthy human individuals. Measured with immunoSEQ multiplex PCR; TCRdb has only the in-frame clones, and not every one. The sample has about 2,100,000 clones, about 92% seen once. This clone appeared once. Terminally differentiated effector memory CD45RA+ cells were excluded by CCR7 positive selection of CD45RO-negative cells. The CDR3 totals 16 residues. Germline lookup yields CDR1 KGHSH and CDR2 LQKENI. With 2 bases removed from V and 0 bases from J, the gap between germline ends came to 11 bases. V is TRBV18 and J is TRBJ2-1; the D gene is possibly TRBD2 (5 bases). Sequencing was done on a sample of naive CD8+ T cells from PBMCs. The TCR originated in a man aged 18 to 30 in good health. Some clones in this sample may be carry-over from other donors' samples. The CDR3 region is CASSPAGSTSYNEQFF. DNA of the CDR3: TGTGCCAGCTCACCAGCGGGCTCAACCTCCTACAATGAGCAGTTCTTC.